This entry is about one T cell receptor (beta chain). What it binds is unknown. The V end lost 2 bases, the J end lost 7 bases, and 16 bases lay between the germline ends. Germline CDR1 and CDR2: SGHRS and YFSETQ. The CDR3 contains 14 residues. This sample was taken from a study of cytomegalovirus exposure and HLA in healthy donors. Study-level findings and limits: Previously analyzed data showed that most TCR beta V segments were productive at a frequency of about 87% or about 30%. A few CMV-associated chains proved CMV antigen-specific in vitro.

Healthy people donating bone marrow made up the donors. In the PCR, 60 Vbeta and 13 Jbeta primers were used. Repertoires were generated with immunoSEQ multiplex PCR, while TCRdb's copy carries only in-frame clones and drops some. Its listing shows around 36,000 clones. The sequencing input was PBMCs. The chain is built from TRBV5-1 and TRBJ2-7; possibly TRBD1 for D (5 bases). This TCR was sampled from a woman under 40 in good health and CMV-seropositive. The CDR3 nucleotides are TGCGCCAGCAGCTTTGACAGACCTAGTTATGAGCAGTACTTC. The encoded protein is CASSFDRPSYEQYF.